Below, 25 T cell receptor beta chains from the same sample are listed, as sequenced in a study of cytomegalovirus exposure and HLA in healthy donors. The data were produced by immunoSEQ multiplex PCR, yet TCRdb's version contains in-frame clones alone and is incomplete. Here the sample spans around 300,000 clones, just over 85% being singletons. Source material: PBMCs. Receptors were obtained from a woman aged 18-30 years in good health and CMV-seronegative.

The gene calls are TRBV4-1 and TRBJ2-7; 9 nucleotides align to TRBD1. The CDR3 consists of 16 residues. Trimming removed 1 base from V and 2 bases from J; junction bases left unmatched: 6. CDR1 and CDR2 from the germline V gene are MGHRA and YSYEKL. DNA of the CDR3: TGCGCCAGCAGCCAAGTATCTGGGACAGGGACCTACGAGCAGTACTTC. Translation gives CASSQVSGTGTYEQYF.

V is TRBV4-1 and J is TRBJ2-5; 7 bases align to TRBD2. The V gene end was trimmed by 0 bases and the J gene end by 4 bases; junction bases not matched to a gene: 5. Germline CDR1 reads MGHRA; CDR2 reads YSYEKL. This CDR3 has 15 residues. The CDR3 sequence is CASSQDPREGETQYF. The DNA for the CDR3 is TGCGCCAGCAGCCAAGACCCCAGGGAGGGAGAGACCCAGTACTTC.

This chain uses TRBV5-1 with TRBJ2-1; the match to TRBD2 covers 11 bases. Germline V lookup: CDR1 SGHRS, CDR2 YFSETQ. This CDR3 spans 15 amino acids. Trimming took 1 base from V and 6 from J; bases not matched to a gene: 3. CDR3 in amino acids: CASSLTSGRSNEQFF. The CDR3 DNA reads TGCGCCAGCAGCTTGACTAGCGGGAGATCCAATGAGCAGTTCTTC.

CDR3 bases: TGTGCCAGCAGTCCCAACAGGGGCATAGATCCTTTCTTT. Amino acid sequence: CASSPNRGIDPFF. V and J are TRBV6-5 and TRBJ1-1, with TRBD1 matching over 7 bases. The germline CDR1 and CDR2 sequences are MNHEY and SVGAGI. V lost 5 bases to trimming and J lost 12 bases; unmatched junction nucleotides: 12. The CDR3 loop spans 13 amino acids.

J is TRBJ1-5 and V is TRBV29-1; tentative D call: TRBD1 (6 bases). Trimming stripped 0 bases from V and 3 bases from J, with 12 bases between. The CDR3 length is 15 residues. CDR1 is SQVTM, CDR2 ANQGSEA, per germline. The CDR3 sequence is CSVEDSRGSNQPQHF. In DNA, the CDR3 is TGCAGCGTTGAAGATTCCAGGGGTTCCAATCAGCCCCAGCATTTT.

V gene TRBV9 combines with J gene TRBJ2-2; 8 nucleotides match TRBD1. V lost 5 bases and J lost 7; bases outside the gene matches: 4. The CDR3 length is 13 residues. Germline V gene lookup returns CDR1 SGDLS and CDR2 YYNGEE. In nucleotides, the CDR3 is TGTGCCAGCAGTGTACAGGGGGGCGGGGAGCTGTTTTTT. Translated: CASSVQGGGELFF.

The V call is TRBV4-3, the J call TRBJ2-7; D perhaps matches TRBD1 (6 bases). The V gene lost 1 base and the J gene lost 7 bases, with 11 bases spanning the gap. CDR1 and CDR2 (germline): LGHNA, YSLEER. The CDR3 sequence is 13 residues long. CDR3 nucleotides: TGCGCCAGCAGCCAAGGAGCCGGGACAGAGCAGTACTTC. The encoded protein is CASSQGAGTEQYF.

The chain couples TRBV7-9 to TRBJ2-1; D perhaps matches TRBD1 (5 bases). The ends were cut back, 5 bases at V and 6 bases at J, with 14 bases in the middle. This CDR3 region has 14 residues. Germline V CDR1 and CDR2: SEHNR, FQNEAQ (reference sequence). The CDR3 spells CASSPETESNEQFF. In nucleotides, the CDR3 is TGTGCCAGCAGCCCAGAGACAGAATCCAATGAGCAGTTCTTC.

This chain connects TRBV2 to TRBJ2-7, with 7 bases lining up with TRBD2. The germline V gene has CDR1 SNHLY and CDR2 FYNNEI. V was pared by 4 bases and J by 7 bases, with 4 bases of the junction left unmatched. This CDR3 comprises 12 residues. CDR3: CASSGEAGEQYF. The CDR3 nucleotides are TGTGCCAGCAGTGGGGAAGCGGGGGAGCAGTACTTC.

The V call is TRBV4-1, the J call TRBJ1-5; D call uncertain. The CDR3 runs to 17 residues. Germline CDR1 reads MGHRA; CDR2 reads YSYEKL. Trimming cost V 3 bases and J 2 bases, with 17 bases left between them. Written as DNA, the CDR3 is TGCGCCAGCAGCCAGACTTGGATGGTCCGTCGCAATCAGCCCCAGCATTTT. It yields the protein CASSQTWMVRRNQPQHF.

The rearrangement joins TRBV5-6 to TRBJ2-1; 13 bases are a match to TRBD2. The V gene end was trimmed by 7 bases and the J gene end by 0 bases; junction bases not matched to a gene: 10. Looked up from germline, CDR1 is SGHDT and CDR2 is YYEEEE. There are 18 residues in the CDR3. The CDR3 coding sequence is TGTGCCAGCCGCGGGACTAGCGGGACTCGGAGCTCCTACAATGAGCAGTTCTTC. Translation gives CASRGTSGTRSSYNEQFF.

This clone was seen just once. The CDR3 region is CASSLAPLGLTDTQYF. In DNA, the CDR3 is TGTGCCAGCAGCTTAGCGCCACTAGGCCTCACAGATACGCAGTATTTT. This chain connects TRBV7-8 to TRBJ2-3, with D maybe TRBD2 (5 bases). The CDR3 is made up of 16 amino acids. The V end lost 0 bases, the J end lost 2 bases, and 12 bases lay between the germline ends. The germline V gene encodes CDR1 SGHVS and CDR2 FQNEAQ.

This chain joins TRBV11-3 and TRBJ1-3; D gene ambiguous. Germline V lookup: CDR1 SGHNT, CDR2 YENEEA. With 3 bases removed from V and 7 bases from J, the gap between germline ends came to 7 bases. The CDR3 extends over 12 amino acids. CDR3: CASSFFANTIYF. The CDR3 DNA sequence: TGTGCCAGCAGCTTTTTCGCGAACACCATATATTTT.

V usage is TRBV29-1 and J usage is TRBJ1-2; 10 positions match TRBD1. Unmatched junction bases numbered 3, after V lost 4 bases and J lost 7 bases. From germline, CDR1 is SQVTM and CDR2 ANQGSEA. The CDR3 contains 12 residues. The CDR3 loop is CSVGQGASGYTF. In DNA form, the CDR3 reads TGCAGCGTTGGACAGGGGGCAAGTGGCTACACCTTC.

This clone showed up many times. The chain couples TRBV2 to TRBJ1-5; weak D call: TRBD1 (6 bases). Trimming cost V 6 bases and J 3 bases, with 15 bases left between them. The V gene's germline CDR1 is SNHLY and CDR2 FYNNEI. The CDR3 contains 15 residues. Here the CDR3 DNA reads TGTGCCAGCAGGGGAATAACAGGGAACAATCAGCCCCAGCATTTT. Translation: CASRGITGNNQPQHF.

V usage is TRBV7-8 and J usage is TRBJ2-7; D may be TRBD1 (6 bases). Between the trimmed V and J ends, which lost 5 bases and 0 bases, there was a span of 20 bases. CDR3 length: 17 residues. Germline assignment: CDR1 SGHVS and CDR2 FQNEAQ. Here the CDR3 reads CASSHRTTGPISYEQYF. The CDR3 bases are TGTGCCAGCAGCCACCGTACTACAGGGCCGATCTCCTACGAGCAGTACTTC.

The chain joins TRBV6-5 to TRBJ2-7; TRBD2 matches at 11 bases. This CDR3 is built from 15 residues. Per germline, CDR1 MNHEY and CDR2 SVGAGI. With 5 bases clipped from V and 6 bases from J, the junction kept 9 bases outside the gene matches. CDR3 sequence: CASSLPVAGGREQYF. For the CDR3, the DNA is TGTGCCAGCAGTCTACCAGTAGCGGGAGGGCGCGAGCAGTACTTC.

The rearrangement joins TRBV7-6 to TRBJ2-7; the match to TRBD1 covers 7 bases. This CDR3 region has 11 residues. J was trimmed by 9 bases and V by 6 bases; bases with no gene match: 5. From germline, CDR1 is SGHVS and CDR2 FNYEAQ. CDR3 sequence: CASSHRGLQYF. The CDR3 DNA reads TGTGCCAGCAGTCACAGGGGCCTGCAGTACTTC.

This sequence joins TRBV19 and TRBJ2-3, with TRBD2 identical over 8 bases. The trim removed 3 bases at V and 2 bases at J, leaving 7 bases unmatched. CDR1 is LNHDA, CDR2 SQIVND, per germline (reference sequence). The CDR3 extends over 16 amino acids. CDR3 coding DNA: TGTGCCAGTAGTATCCTGCTAGCGGGCTTCACAGATACGCAGTATTTT. This codes for CASSILLAGFTDTQYF.

This clone came up once. The chain couples TRBV7-9 to TRBJ1-2, with 8 bases matching TRBD1. The germline CDR1 and CDR2 sequences are SEHNR and FQNEAQ (reference sequence). The CDR3 is 13 amino acids. V was pared by 5 bases and J by 6 bases, with 5 bases of the junction left unmatched. CDR3 in DNA: TGTGCCAGCAGCGTTACAGGGGGAGATGGCTACACCTTC. It yields the protein CASSVTGGDGYTF.

The chain recombines TRBV30 with TRBJ2-7, with 7 bases identical to TRBD2. The CDR3 contains 15 residues. Germline V CDR1 and CDR2: GTSNPN, SVGIG (reference sequence). The trim removed 2 bases at V and 0 bases at J, leaving 7 bases unmatched. The CDR3 loop reads CAWSLLAGSSYEQYF. The CDR3 DNA reads as TGTGCCTGGAGTTTATTAGCGGGCAGCTCCTACGAGCAGTACTTC. Using reference TRBV30 and TRBJ2-7 for the parts outside the CDR3, the full variable domain is SQTIHQWPATLVQPVGSPLSLECTVEGTSNPNLYWYRQAAGRGLQLLFYSVGIGQISSEVPQNLSASRPQDRQFILSSKKLLLSDSGFYLCAWSLLAGSSYEQYFGPGTRLTVT.

The rearrangement uses TRBV29-1 and TRBJ1-1; D is ambiguous. Germline CDR1 SQVTM, CDR2 ANQGSEA. Trimming took 3 bases from V and 4 from J, leaving 3 bases between them. The CDR3 sequence is 10 residues long. In DNA, the CDR3 is TGCAGCGTTGACTTCACTGAAGCTTTCTTT. It is translated as CSVDFTEAFF.

The rearrangement joins TRBV4-3 to TRBJ1-3; D unresolved. This CDR3 region has 15 residues. V gave up 0 bases and J gave up 1 base, with 7 bases separating them. The germline V gene encodes CDR1 LGHNA and CDR2 YSLEER. Written as DNA, the CDR3 is TGCGCCAGCAGCCAAGATCGAGGGTCTGGAAACACCATATATTTT. It translates to CASSQDRGSGNTIYF.

CDR3 sequence (DNA): TGCGCCAGCAGCTTGGCGGGACAATCCTCTGGGGCCAACGTCCTGACTTTC. Encoded protein: CASSLAGQSSGANVLTF. The chain employs TRBV5-1 and TRBJ2-6; the D gene is possibly TRBD1 (6 bases). The CDR3 is made up of 17 amino acids. Per the germline V gene, CDR1 is SGHRS and CDR2 is YFSETQ. The ends were cut back, 0 bases at V and 0 bases at J, with 10 bases in the middle.

V is TRBV7-9 and J is TRBJ2-7, with 13 bases lining up with TRBD2. Germline assignment: CDR1 SEHNR and CDR2 FQNEAQ (reference sequence). The CDR3 has 17 residues. The V and J ends lost 1 base and 4 bases, in that order; junction bases with no gene match: 7. CDR3 in amino acids: CASSLGRTSGSGYEQYF. Written as DNA, the CDR3 is TGTGCCAGCAGCTTAGGGCGGACTAGCGGGAGTGGGTACGAGCAGTACTTC.